The 9 T cell receptor beta chains below were found in one sample sequenced in a study of T-cell reconstitution after alpha-beta-depleted transplantation in children. Molecular barcoding with unique molecular identifiers was used for the TCRbeta library. TCRdb analysed the PCR reads with MiXCR anew, one entry per CDR3 protein. The sample includes approximately 1,000,000 distinct CDR3 sequences, under 30% of them seen just once. This sample comprised PBMCs, mostly from graft donor cells, obtained 360 days after TCRalphabeta/CD19-depleted stem cell transplant. These receptors were taken from a boy under three years old who had a stem cell transplant for SCID, so the T cells may come from the graft donor.

The chain couples TRBV7-2 to TRBJ2-7, with 7 positions matching TRBD1. The germline CDR1 and CDR2 sequences are SGHTA and FQGNSA. V lost 5 bases to trimming and J lost 1 base; unmatched junction nucleotides: 5. CDR3 length: 14 residues. This CDR3 reads CASSATTGSYEQYF. CDR3 coding DNA: TGTGCCAGCAGCGCAACGACAGGGTCCTACGAGCAGTACTTC. Full variable domain (outside the CDR3, taken from reference TRBV7-2 and TRBJ2-7): GAGVSQSPSNKVTEKGKDVELRCDPISGHTALYWYRQSLGQGLEFLIYFQGNSAPDKSGLPSDRFSAERTGGSVSTLTIQRTQQEDSAVYLCASSATTGSYEQYFGPGTRLTVT.

CDR3 in amino acids: CSAPDRPKNIQYF. The CDR3 coding sequence is TGCAGTGCCCCGGACAGACCCAAAAACATTCAGTACTTC. This chain links TRBV20-1 with TRBJ2-4; D perhaps matches TRBD1 (6 bases). The V end was cut by 6 bases, the J end by 2 bases, with 11 bases between. CDR1 DFQATT and CDR2 SNEGSKA come from the germline V gene (reference sequence). This CDR3 is built from 13 residues.

This chain joins TRBV5-1 and TRBJ2-5; 8 bases align to TRBD2. The CDR3 extends over 16 amino acids. V lost 5 bases and J lost 2; bases outside the gene matches: 11. Germline V gene lookup returns CDR1 SGHRS and CDR2 YFSETQ. CDR3 region: CASSRAGGPPQETQYF. CDR3 nucleotides: TGCGCCAGCAGTCGTGCGGGGGGCCCCCCACAAGAGACCCAGTACTTC.

This clonotype was seen a few times. V is TRBV20-1 and J is TRBJ1-4, with 11 bases identical to TRBD1. In germline, CDR1 is DFQATT, CDR2 SNEGSKA (reference sequence). V shed 0 bases and J 0 bases; nucleotides not matched to a gene: 6. This CDR3 region has 18 residues. The DNA for the CDR3 is TGCAGTGCTAGAGATTCCGGGGGACAGGGGGCAACTAATGAAAAACTGTTTTTT. It encodes CSARDSGGQGATNEKLFF.

The V call is TRBV11-2, the J call TRBJ2-7; D perhaps matches TRBD1 (6 bases). V dropped 1 base and J dropped 0 bases, with 10 bases sitting between them. Germline-derived CDR1 and CDR2 are SGHAT and FQNNGV. The CDR3 covers 15 residues. CDR3 DNA sequence: TGTGCCAGCAGCTTAGGGGGACATACCTCCTACGAGCAGTACTTC. Amino acid sequence: CASSLGGHTSYEQYF.

This clonotype was seen a handful of times. The chain couples TRBV27 to TRBJ2-3; D is unclear. This CDR3 contains 13 residues. V was clipped by 4 bases and J by 2 bases, with 7 bases between them. The V gene's germline CDR1 is MNHEY and CDR2 SMNVEV (reference sequence). This CDR3 is CASSSALTDTQYF. DNA for the CDR3: TGTGCCAGCAGTTCAGCGCTCACAGATACGCAGTATTTT.

This clonotype was detected a few times. The rearrangement links TRBV10-2 to TRBJ2-7; D is possibly TRBD1 or TRBD2 (5 bases each). The germline V gene encodes CDR1 WSHSY and CDR2 SAAADI. Trimming cost V 7 bases and J 5 bases, with 12 bases left between them. The CDR3 is made up of 12 amino acids. The DNA for the CDR3 is TGCGCCAGCATGAGGGGTTGGGACGAGCAGTACTTC. This sequence encodes CASMRGWDEQYF.

This clonotype has more than one count but fewer than ten. The gene calls are TRBV12-3 or TRBV12-4 and TRBJ2-1, with 12 positions matching TRBD2. The ends lost 4 bases at V and 4 bases at J; junction bases unmatched: 5. The CDR3 loop spans 16 amino acids. The CDR3 DNA is TGTGCCAGCAGTTGGGCTAGCGGGGGGGCGTACAATGAGCAGTTCTTC. Amino acid sequence: CASSWASGGAYNEQFF.

The CDR3 DNA reads TGCGCCAGCAGGCCATCTAGCGGGGGGGAGTACAATGAGCAGTTCTTC. It encodes CASRPSSGGEYNEQFF. This chain connects TRBV5-1 to TRBJ2-1; 12 bases align to TRBD2. Trimming took 5 bases from V and 4 from J; bases not matched to a gene: 7. This CDR3 is built from 16 residues. Germline V gene data show CDR1 as SGHRS and CDR2 as YFSETQ.